Listed here are 4 T cell receptor beta chains from one sample, sequenced in a study of OX40 agonist ivuxolimab in advanced cancers. Using immunoSEQ multiplex PCR, the repertoire was profiled, and TCRdb retains in-frame clones only, with some absent. Among over 70,000 clones, approximately 92% were seen once, and the ten largest hold under 0.25%. The specimen comprised CD4+ or CD8+ T cells sorted from blood, sampled in a trial of the OX40 agonist ivuxolimab. These receptors came from an adult with an advanced solid tumor such as melanoma, head and neck, liver or kidney cancer.

The rearrangement uses TRBV30 and TRBJ1-1; a possible D gene is TRBD1 (5 bases). This CDR3 region has 12 residues. The germline V gene has CDR1 GTSNPN and CDR2 SVGIG (reference sequence). V lost 5 bases and J lost 4, with 11 bases in between. The CDR3 bases are TGTGCCTGGGCCGGGGCAGTCACTGAAGCTTTCTTT. Translation: CAWAGAVTEAFF.

With regard to this clone: Other nucleotide sequences in the sample specify the same CDR3. The chain employs TRBV5-6 and TRBJ1-2; 9 nucleotides align to TRBD1. Germline CDR1 reads SGHDT; CDR2 reads YYEEEE. Trimming removed 4 bases from V and 8 bases from J; junction bases left unmatched: 9. This CDR3 has 14 residues. The CDR3 sequence: CASSVSDRGGGYTF. The CDR3 DNA sequence: TGTGCCAGCAGCGTGTCGGACAGGGGTGGCGGCTACACCTTC.

This sequence joins TRBV7-9 and TRBJ1-2; TRBD1 matches 11 bases. Germline CDR1 reads SEHNR; CDR2 reads FQNEAQ (reference sequence). The CDR3 runs to 16 residues. V was clipped by 5 bases and J by 7 bases; unmatched bases: 12. The CDR3 spells CASSARGTGGVVGYTF. The CDR3 DNA reads as TGTGCCAGCAGCGCGCGCGGGACAGGGGGTGTCGTTGGCTACACCTTC. The full variable domain, in which reference TRBV7-9 and TRBJ1-2 provide the parts outside the CDR3, is DTGVSQNPRHKITKRGQNVTFRCDPISEHNRLYWYRQTLGQGPEFLTYFQNEAQLEKSRLLSDRFSAERPKGSFSTLEIQRTEQGDSAMYLCASSARGTGGVVGYTFGSGTRLTVV.

V usage is TRBV18 and J usage is TRBJ2-2; D possibly uses TRBD1 or TRBD2 (5 bases each). The CDR3 extends over 15 amino acids. Germline loops: CDR1 KGHSH, CDR2 LQKENI. V was shortened by 3 bases and J by 5 bases, with 13 bases between the two germline ends. CDR3 nucleotides: TGTGCCAGCTCACCCGGGACGGGCTCTACCGGGGAGCTGTTTTTT. The encoded protein is CASSPGTGSTGELFF.